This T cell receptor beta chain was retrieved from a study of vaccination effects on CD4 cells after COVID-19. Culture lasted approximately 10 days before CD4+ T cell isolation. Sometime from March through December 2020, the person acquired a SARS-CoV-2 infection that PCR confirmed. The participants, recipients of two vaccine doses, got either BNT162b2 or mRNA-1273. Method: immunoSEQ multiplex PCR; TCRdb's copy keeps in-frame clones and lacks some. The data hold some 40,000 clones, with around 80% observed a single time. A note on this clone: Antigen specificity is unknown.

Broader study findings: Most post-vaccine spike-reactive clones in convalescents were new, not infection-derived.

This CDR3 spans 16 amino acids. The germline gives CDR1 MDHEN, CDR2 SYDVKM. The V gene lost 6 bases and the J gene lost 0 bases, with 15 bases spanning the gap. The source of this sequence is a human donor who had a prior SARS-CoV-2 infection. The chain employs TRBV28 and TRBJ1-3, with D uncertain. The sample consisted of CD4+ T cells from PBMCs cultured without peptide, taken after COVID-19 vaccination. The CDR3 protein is CASSLYGWSSGNTIYF. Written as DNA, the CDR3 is TGTGCCAGCAGCCTTTATGGCTGGAGCTCTGGAAACACCATATATTTT. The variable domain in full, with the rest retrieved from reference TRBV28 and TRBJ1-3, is DVKVTQSSRYLVKRTGEKVFLECVQDMDHENMFWYRQDPGLGLRLIYFSYDVKMKEKGDIPEGYSVSREKKERFSLILESASTNQTSMYLCASSLYGWSSGNTIYFGEGSWLTVV.